This T cell receptor (beta chain) derives from a study of regulatory T cells in long-lasting Graves disease. Regarding the study as a whole: Comparison showed that persistent patients shared more public clonotypes (roughly 2,500) than new patients (about 970).

CDR1 is SGHTA, CDR2 FQGTGA, per germline. Unmatched junction bases numbered 10, after V lost 5 bases and J lost 7 bases. The CDR3 extends over 15 amino acids. As for time point: newly diagnosed GD, antithyroid drugs for less than 3 months. PBMC RNA was the source of the TCR library. Arm-PCR of CDR3 regions and iRepertoire HTBI primers were the basis on which TCR beta libraries were built. MiXCR, run by TCRdb on the multiplex PCR reads, gives a single entry per CDR3 protein. Counted here are 350,000 to 550,000 distinct CDR3 sequences, roughly 17% occurring once; the ten biggest clones make up 23%. Comments on this clonotype: The antigen is not known.

The data also belong to a second study, concerning T cells in Graves' hyperthyroidism and ophthalmopathy. This second report adds: The HTBI primer set served for first-round RT-PCR of the TCR CDR3.

Source: peripheral blood mononuclear cells (PBMCs), taken at new diagnosis, from a patient treated with antithyroid drugs. This sequence originates from a woman between 18 and 30 years old with Graves disease. The rearrangement links TRBV7-3 to TRBJ2-1, with 8 bases identical to TRBD2. The CDR3 coding sequence is TGTGCCAGCAGCCCCGGGGGGGTGGTCACAAATGAGCAGTTCTTC. This encodes CASSPGGVVTNEQFF.